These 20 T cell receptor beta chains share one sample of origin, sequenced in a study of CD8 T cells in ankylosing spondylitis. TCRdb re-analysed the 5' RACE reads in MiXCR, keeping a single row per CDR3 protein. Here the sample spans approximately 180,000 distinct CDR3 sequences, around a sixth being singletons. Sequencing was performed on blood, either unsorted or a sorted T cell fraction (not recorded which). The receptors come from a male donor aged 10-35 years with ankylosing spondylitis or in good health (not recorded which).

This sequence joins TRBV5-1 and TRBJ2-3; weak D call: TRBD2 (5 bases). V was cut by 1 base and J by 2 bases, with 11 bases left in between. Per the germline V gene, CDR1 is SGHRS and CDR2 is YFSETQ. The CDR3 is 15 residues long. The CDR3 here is CASSLFGILTDTQYF. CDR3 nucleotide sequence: TGCGCCAGCAGCTTGTTCGGGATTCTCACAGATACGCAGTATTTT. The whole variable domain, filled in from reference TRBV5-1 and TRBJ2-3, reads KAGVTQTPRYLIKTRGQQVTLSCSPISGHRSVSWYQQTPGQGLQFLFEYFSETQRNKGNFPGRFSGRQFSNSRSEMNVSTLELGDSALYLCASSLFGILTDTQYFGPGTRLTVL.

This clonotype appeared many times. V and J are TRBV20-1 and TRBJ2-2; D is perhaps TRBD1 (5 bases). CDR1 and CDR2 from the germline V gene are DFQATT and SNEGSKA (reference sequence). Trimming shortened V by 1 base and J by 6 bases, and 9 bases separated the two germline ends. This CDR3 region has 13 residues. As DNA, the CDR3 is TGCAGTGCTAGAGTTACAGGTTCCGGGGAGCTGTTTTTT. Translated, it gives CSARVTGSGELFF.

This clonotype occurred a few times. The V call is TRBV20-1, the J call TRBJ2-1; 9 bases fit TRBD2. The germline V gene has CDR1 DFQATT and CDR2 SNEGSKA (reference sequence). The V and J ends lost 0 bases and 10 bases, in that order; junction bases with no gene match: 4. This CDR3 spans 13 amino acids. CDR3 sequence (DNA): TGCAGTGCTAGAGATAGACTAGCGGTGGAGCAGTTCTTC. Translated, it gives CSARDRLAVEQFF.

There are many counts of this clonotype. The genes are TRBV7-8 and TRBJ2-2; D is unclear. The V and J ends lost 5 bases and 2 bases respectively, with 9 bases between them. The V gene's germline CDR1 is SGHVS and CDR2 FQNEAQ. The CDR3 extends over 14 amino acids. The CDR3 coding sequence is TGTGCCAGCAGCGTCCGGGTAAACACCGGGGAGCTGTTTTTT. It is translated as CASSVRVNTGELFF.

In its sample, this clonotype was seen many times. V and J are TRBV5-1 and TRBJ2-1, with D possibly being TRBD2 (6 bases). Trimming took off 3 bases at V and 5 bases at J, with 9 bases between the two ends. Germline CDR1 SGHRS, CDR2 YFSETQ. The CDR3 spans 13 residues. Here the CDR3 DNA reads TGCGCCAGCAGCTCGTGGACTAACAATGAGCAGTTCTTC. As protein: CASSSWTNNEQFF.

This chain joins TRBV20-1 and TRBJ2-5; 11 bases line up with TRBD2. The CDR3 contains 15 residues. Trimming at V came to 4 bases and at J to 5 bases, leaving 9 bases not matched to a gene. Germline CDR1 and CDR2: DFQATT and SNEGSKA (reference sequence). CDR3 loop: CSATYSGRAPETQYF. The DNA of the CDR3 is TGCAGTGCTACCTATAGCGGGAGGGCCCCGGAGACCCAGTACTTC.

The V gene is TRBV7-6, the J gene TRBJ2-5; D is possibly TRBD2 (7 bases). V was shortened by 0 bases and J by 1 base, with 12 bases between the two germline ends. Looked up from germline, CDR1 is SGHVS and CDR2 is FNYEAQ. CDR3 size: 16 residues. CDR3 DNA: TGTGCCAGCAGCTTAGCGGGGGGGCAGCCCCAAGAGACCCAGTACTTC. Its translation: CASSLAGGQPQETQYF.

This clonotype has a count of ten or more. The CDR3 spells CASVPGLAGEETQYF. The CDR3 DNA reads TGTGCCAGCGTGCCGGGACTAGCGGGAGAAGAGACCCAGTACTTC. V and J are TRBV9 and TRBJ2-5; TRBD2 matches 14 bases. The CDR3 covers 15 residues. V lost 7 bases and J lost 3; bases outside the gene matches: 5. Looked up from germline, CDR1 is SGDLS and CDR2 is YYNGEE.

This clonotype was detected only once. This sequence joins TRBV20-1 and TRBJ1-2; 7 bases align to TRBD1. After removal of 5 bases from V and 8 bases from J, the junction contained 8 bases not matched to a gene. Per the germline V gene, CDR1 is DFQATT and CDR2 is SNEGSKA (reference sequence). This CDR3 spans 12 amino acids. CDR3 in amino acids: CSALDRVQGYTF. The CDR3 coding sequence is TGCAGTGCTCTTGACAGGGTGCAAGGCTACACCTTC.

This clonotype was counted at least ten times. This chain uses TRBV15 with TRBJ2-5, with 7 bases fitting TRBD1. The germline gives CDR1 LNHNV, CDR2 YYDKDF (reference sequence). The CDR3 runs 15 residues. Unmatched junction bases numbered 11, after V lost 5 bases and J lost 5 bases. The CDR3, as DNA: TGTGCCACCAGCGGAGCGACAGGGATCGGCGAGACCCAGTACTTC. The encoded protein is CATSGATGIGETQYF.

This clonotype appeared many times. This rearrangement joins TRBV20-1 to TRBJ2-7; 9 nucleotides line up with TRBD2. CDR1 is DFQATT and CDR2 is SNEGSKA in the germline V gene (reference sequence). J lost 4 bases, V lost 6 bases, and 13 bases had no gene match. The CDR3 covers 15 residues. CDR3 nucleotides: TGCAGTGCCCCCGCGACGCGGGGGGGAAGGTACGAGCAGTACTTC. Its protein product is CSAPATRGGRYEQYF.

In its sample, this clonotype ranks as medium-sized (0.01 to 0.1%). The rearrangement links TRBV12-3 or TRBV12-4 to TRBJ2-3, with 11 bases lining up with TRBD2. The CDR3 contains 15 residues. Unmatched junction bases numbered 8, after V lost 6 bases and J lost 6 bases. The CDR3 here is CASSQILAGVDTQYF. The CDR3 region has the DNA TGTGCCAGCAGCCAGATACTAGCGGGAGTGGATACGCAGTATTTT.

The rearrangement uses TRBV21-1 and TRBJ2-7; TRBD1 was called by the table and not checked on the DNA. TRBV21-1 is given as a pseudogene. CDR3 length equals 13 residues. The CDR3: CASGGQRPYEQYV. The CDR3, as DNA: TGTGCCAGCGGGGGACAGAGACCCTACGAGCAGTACGTC.

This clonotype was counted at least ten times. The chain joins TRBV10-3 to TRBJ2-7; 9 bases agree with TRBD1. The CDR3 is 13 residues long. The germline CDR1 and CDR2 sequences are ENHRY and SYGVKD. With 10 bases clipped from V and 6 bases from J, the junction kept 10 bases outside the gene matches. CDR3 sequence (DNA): TGTGCCACTCGGACAGGGGATTTCGGCGAGCAGTACTTC. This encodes CATRTGDFGEQYF.

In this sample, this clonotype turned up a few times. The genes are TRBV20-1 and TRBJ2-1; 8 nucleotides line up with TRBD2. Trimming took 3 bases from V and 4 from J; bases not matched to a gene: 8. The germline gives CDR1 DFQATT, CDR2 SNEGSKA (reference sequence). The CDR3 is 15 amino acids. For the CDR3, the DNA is TGCAGTGCTAGTGATCCAACTAGCGGATACAATGAGCAGTTCTTC. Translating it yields CSASDPTSGYNEQFF.

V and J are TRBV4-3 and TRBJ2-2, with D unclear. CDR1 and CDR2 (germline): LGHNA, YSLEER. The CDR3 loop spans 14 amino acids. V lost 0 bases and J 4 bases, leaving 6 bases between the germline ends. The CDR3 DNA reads TGCGCCAGCAGCCAAGAGACTGGCACCGGGGAGCTGTTTTTT. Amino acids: CASSQETGTGELFF.

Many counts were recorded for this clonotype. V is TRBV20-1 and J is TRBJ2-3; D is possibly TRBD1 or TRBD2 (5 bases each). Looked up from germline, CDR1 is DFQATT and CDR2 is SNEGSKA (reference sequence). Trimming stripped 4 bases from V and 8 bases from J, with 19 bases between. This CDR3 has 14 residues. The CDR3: CSATRGGSIGTQYF. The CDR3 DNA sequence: TGCAGTGCTACGAGGGGCGGCAGCATAGGTACGCAGTATTTT.

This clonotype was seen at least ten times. DNA of the CDR3: TGTGCCAGCAGTTCCCGTGCGGGAGAGGTTACAGATACGCAGTATTTT. Translation: CASSSRAGEVTDTQYF. The genes are TRBV12-3 or TRBV12-4 and TRBJ2-3, with 7 bases identical to TRBD2. Unmatched junction bases numbered 10, after V lost 4 bases and J lost 3 bases. This CDR3 region has 16 residues.

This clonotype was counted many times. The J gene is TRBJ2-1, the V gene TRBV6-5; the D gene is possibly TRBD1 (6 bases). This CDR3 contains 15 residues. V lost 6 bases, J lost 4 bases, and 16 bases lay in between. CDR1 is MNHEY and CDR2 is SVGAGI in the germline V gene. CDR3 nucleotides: TGTGCCAGCAGACACAGGGCCCAGGGGTACAATGAGCAGTTCTTC. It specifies CASRHRAQGYNEQFF.

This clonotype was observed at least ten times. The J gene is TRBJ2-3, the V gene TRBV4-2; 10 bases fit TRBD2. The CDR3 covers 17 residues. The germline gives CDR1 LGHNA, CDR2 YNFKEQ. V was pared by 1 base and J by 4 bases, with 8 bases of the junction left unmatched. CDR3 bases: TGTGCCAGCAGCCAAGCCAGGACTAGCGGCAGACCAGATACGCAGTATTTT. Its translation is CASSQARTSGRPDTQYF.